The text below deals with one T cell receptor (beta chain). The data are from a study of blood T cell repertoires in COVID-19. Study details: Samples came from the United States, Italy and Spain, spanning acute and convalescent COVID-19. From T cells, B-cell-depleted T cells, or PBMCs came the material, which was cDNA or gDNA.

The length of the CDR3 is 14 residues. V lost 4 bases and J 7 bases, leaving 15 bases between the germline ends. From germline, CDR1 is SGHRS and CDR2 YFSETQ. Seattle cases were enrolled at active infection and followed longitudinally. Here immunoSEQ multiplex PCR was the method, and the copy in TCRdb shows in-frame clones only, minus some. This sample has approximately 170,000 clones; over 75% occur once, and the top ten carry about 6.9%. The sequenced sample was peripheral blood. The chain links TRBV5-1 to TRBJ2-1; the D gene is possibly TRBD2 (5 bases). The TCR was taken from an elderly man with COVID-19, enrolled during active disease. In DNA form, the CDR3 reads TGCGCCAGCAGCGGAGTCGCACGGGGAAATGAGCAGTTCTTC. Protein product: CASSGVARGNEQFF.